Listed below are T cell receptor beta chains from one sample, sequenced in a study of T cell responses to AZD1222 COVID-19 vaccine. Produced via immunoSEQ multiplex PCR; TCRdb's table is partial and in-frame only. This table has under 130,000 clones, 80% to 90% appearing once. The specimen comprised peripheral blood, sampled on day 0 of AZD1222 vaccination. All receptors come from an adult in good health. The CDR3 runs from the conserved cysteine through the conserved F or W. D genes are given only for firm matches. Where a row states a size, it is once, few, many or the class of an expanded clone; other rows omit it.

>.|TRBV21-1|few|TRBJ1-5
CASQPSSGGYLGQPQHF
TGTGCCAGCCAACCAAGCTCAGGGGGGTATCTCGGGCAGCCCCAGCATTTT
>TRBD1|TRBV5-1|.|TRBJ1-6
CASGDGGTANSPLHF
TGCGCCAGCGGGGACGGGGGGACAGCGAATTCACCCCTCCACTTT
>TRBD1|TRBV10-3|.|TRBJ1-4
CAISGTGNEKLFF
TGTGCCATCAGCGGGACAGGGAATGAAAAACTGTTTTTT
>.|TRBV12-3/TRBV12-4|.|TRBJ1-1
CASQAGGNTEAFF
TGTGCCAGCCAGGCGGGGGGGAACACTGAAGCTTTCTTT
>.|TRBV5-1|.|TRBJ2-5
CASSPGGGAWETQYF
TGCGCCAGCAGCCCTGGGGGGGGCGCGTGGGAGACCCAGTACTTC
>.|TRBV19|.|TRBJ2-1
CATNSWGQASSYNEQFF
TGTGCCACCAACAGCTGGGGGCAGGCGAGCTCCTACAATGAGCAGTTCTTC
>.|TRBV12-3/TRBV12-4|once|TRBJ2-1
CASSLNGNEQFF
TGTGCCAGCAGCCTAAATGGGAATGAGCAGTTCTTC
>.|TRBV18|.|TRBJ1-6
CASSPGAGFNSPLHF
TGTGCCAGCTCACCTGGGGCGGGTTTTAATTCACCCCTCCACTTT
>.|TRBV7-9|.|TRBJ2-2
CASSLAAAAGELFF
TGTGCCAGCAGCTTAGCAGCAGCTGCCGGGGAGCTGTTTTTT
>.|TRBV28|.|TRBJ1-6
CASSFIDRPGSLHF
TGTGCCAGCAGTTTTATCGACAGGCCAGGGTCCCTCCACTTT
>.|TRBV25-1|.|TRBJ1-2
CASSDRGDGYTF
TGTGCCAGCAGTGATAGAGGGGATGGCTACACCTTC
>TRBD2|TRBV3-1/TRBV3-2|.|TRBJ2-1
CASSRAGGIYNEQFF
TGTGCCAGCAGCCGTGCGGGGGGTATCTACAATGAGCAGTTCTTC
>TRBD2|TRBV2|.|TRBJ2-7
CASSEGASGTYEQYF
TGTGCCAGCAGTGAAGGGGCTAGCGGGACCTACGAGCAGTACTTC
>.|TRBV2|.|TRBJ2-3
CASSERWEADTQYF
TGTGCCAGCAGTGAAAGGTGGGAGGCAGATACGCAGTATTTT
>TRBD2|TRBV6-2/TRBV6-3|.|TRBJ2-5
CASSHPHSGAETQYF
TGTGCCAGCAGCCACCCCCATAGCGGGGCCGAGACCCAGTACTTC
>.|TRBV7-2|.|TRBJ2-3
CASSSPRGTDTQYF
TGTGCCAGCAGCTCTCCCCGGGGCACAGATACGCAGTATTTT
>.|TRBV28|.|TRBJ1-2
CASSLGPYGYTF
TGTGCCAGCAGTCTAGGACCCTATGGCTACACCTTC
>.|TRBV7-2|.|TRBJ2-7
CASSWASVTTYEQYF
TGTGCCAGCAGCTGGGCTAGCGTAACCACCTACGAGCAGTACTTC
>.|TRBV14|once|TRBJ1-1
CASSQAPGTEAFF
TGTGCCAGCAGCCAAGCGCCGGGGACAGAAGCTTTCTTT
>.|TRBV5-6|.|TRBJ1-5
CASKRGYSNQPQHF
TGTGCCAGCAAAAGGGGGTATTCTAACCAGCCCCAGCATTTT
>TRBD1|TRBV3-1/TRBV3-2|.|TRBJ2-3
CASSQDLGTGADTQYF
TGTGCCAGCAGCCAAGATCTGGGGACAGGGGCAGATACGCAGTATTTT
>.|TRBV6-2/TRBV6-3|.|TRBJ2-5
CASRPTRQETQYF
TGTGCCAGCAGGCCTACTAGGCAAGAGACCCAGTACTTC
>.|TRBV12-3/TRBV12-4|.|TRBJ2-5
CASSPQSETQYF
TGTGCCAGCAGTCCCCAATCGGAGACCCAGTACTTC
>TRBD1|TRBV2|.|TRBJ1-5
CASSGTGSSNQPQHF
TGTGCCAGCAGTGGGACAGGGAGTAGCAATCAGCCCCAGCATTTT
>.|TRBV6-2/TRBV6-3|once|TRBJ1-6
CASSISANLHF
TGTGCCAGCAGTATCTCAGCAAACCTCCACTTT
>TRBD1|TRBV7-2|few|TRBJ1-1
CASIPRGGGGTEAFF
TGTGCCAGCATCCCCCGCGGAGGGGGCGGGACTGAAGCTTTCTTT
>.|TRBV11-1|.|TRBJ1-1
CASRPGGGKISEAFF
TGTGCCAGCAGACCCGGGGGAGGGAAGATCTCGGAAGCTTTCTTT
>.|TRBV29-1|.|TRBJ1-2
CSVASGSYGYTF
TGCAGCGTTGCTAGTGGATCCTATGGCTACACCTTC
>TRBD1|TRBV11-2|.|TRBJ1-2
CASTPGQGNGYTF
TGTGCCAGCACCCCGGGACAGGGGAATGGCTACACCTTC
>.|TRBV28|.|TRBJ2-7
CASSLGGGTYEQYF
TGTGCCAGCAGTTTGGGAGGGGGGACCTACGAGCAGTACTTC
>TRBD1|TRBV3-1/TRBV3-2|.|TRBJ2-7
CASSQDRAREQYF
TGTGCCAGCAGCCAGGACAGGGCTCGCGAGCAGTACTTC
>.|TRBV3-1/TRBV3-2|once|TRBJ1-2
CASSFYLRDNYGYTF
TGTGCCAGCAGCTTTTATCTCAGGGATAACTATGGCTACACCTTC
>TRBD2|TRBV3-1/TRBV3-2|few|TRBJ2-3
CASRKSGGTDTQYF
TGTGCCAGCAGGAAGAGCGGGGGCACAGATACGCAGTATTTT
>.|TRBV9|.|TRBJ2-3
CASSFKGTDTQYF
TGTGCCAGCAGCTTTAAGGGCACAGATACGCAGTATTTT
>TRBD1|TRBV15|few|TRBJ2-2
CATSRKGTGVGGELFF
TGTGCCACCAGCAGAAAAGGGACAGGGGTCGGCGGGGAGCTGTTTTTT
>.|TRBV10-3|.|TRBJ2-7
CAISVRQILESYEQYF
TGTGCCATCAGTGTACGACAGATTCTAGAATCCTACGAGCAGTACTTC
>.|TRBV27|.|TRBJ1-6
CASSLAFLAGLDSPLHF
TGTGCCAGCAGTTTAGCATTTTTGGCAGGACTTGATTCACCCCTCCACTTT
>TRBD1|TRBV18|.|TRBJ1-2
CASSPYDRVVNYGYTF
TGTGCCAGCTCACCCTACGACAGGGTCGTTAACTATGGCTACACCTTC
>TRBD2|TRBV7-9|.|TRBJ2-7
CASSLRQGVGSGSYEQYF
TGTGCCAGCAGCTTGAGGCAGGGGGTGGGTAGCGGGAGCTACGAGCAGTACTTC
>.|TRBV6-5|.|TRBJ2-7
CASRFGQPYEQYF
TGTGCCAGCAGGTTCGGACAGCCCTACGAGCAGTACTTC
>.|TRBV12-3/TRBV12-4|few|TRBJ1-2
CASSLSTPGYTF
TGTGCCAGCAGTTTATCGACACCCGGCTACACCTTC
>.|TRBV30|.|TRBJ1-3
CAWGPGNTIYF
TGTGCCTGGGGGCCTGGAAACACCATATATTTT
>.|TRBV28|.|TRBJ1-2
CASSLVRDGYTF
TGTGCCAGCAGTTTGGTCCGTGACGGCTACACCTTC
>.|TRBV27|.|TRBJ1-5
CASSYGNSNQPQHF
TGTGCCAGCAGTTACGGGAATAGCAATCAGCCCCAGCATTTT
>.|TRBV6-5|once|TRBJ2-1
CASSYSVRATNEQFF
TGTGCCAGCAGTTACTCGGTCAGGGCAACCAATGAGCAGTTCTTC
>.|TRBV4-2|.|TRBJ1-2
CASSQDLAEANYGYTF
TGTGCCAGCAGCCAAGATTTGGCAGAGGCTAACTATGGCTACACCTTC
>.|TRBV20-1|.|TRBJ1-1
CSPVGDTEAFF
TGCAGTCCCGTCGGGGACACTGAAGCTTTCTTT
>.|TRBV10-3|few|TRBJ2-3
CAIRDATDTQYF
TGTGCCATCCGGGACGCCACAGATACGCAGTATTTT
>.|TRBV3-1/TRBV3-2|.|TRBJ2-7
CASSQETRDRAYEQYF
TGTGCCAGCAGCCAAGAGACAAGAGACAGAGCCTACGAGCAGTACTTC
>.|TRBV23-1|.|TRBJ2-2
CASSPGRTNTGELFF
TGCGCCAGCAGTCCTGGCCGTACGAACACCGGGGAGCTGTTTTTT
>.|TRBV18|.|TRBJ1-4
CASSDGQNEKLFF
TGTGCCAGCTCTGACGGGCAGAATGAAAAACTGTTTTTT
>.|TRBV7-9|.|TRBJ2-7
CASSLVSDYEQYF
TGTGCCAGCAGCTTAGTTTCTGACTACGAGCAGTACTTC
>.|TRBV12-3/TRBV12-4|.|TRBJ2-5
CASSRLRQETQYF
TGTGCCAGCAGTAGGTTGAGGCAAGAGACCCAGTACTTC
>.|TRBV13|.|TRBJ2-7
CASSQMGDFNSYEQYF
TGTGCCAGCAGCCAAATGGGGGATTTTAATTCCTACGAGCAGTACTTC
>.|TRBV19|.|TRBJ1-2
CASSPSQGGRSYGYTF
TGTGCCAGTTCCCCAAGTCAGGGCGGTAGAAGCTATGGCTACACCTTC
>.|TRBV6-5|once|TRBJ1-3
CASRTHGGNTIYF
TGTGCCAGCAGAACCCACGGCGGAAACACCATATATTTT
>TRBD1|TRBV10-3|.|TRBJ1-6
CAISESGTGVGNSPLHF
TGTGCCATCAGTGAGTCGGGGACAGGGGTGGGGAATTCACCCCTCCACTTT
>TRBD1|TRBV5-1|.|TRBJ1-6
CASSLLDRNSPLHF
TGCGCCAGCAGCTTGTTGGACAGGAATTCACCCCTCCACTTT
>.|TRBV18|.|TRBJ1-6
CASSPDSTYNSPLHF
TGTGCCAGCTCTCCGGACAGCACCTATAATTCACCCCTCCACTTT
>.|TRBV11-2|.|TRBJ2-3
CASSLGGPADTQYF
TGTGCCAGCAGCTTAGGGGGCCCAGCAGATACGCAGTATTTT